A selection of T cell receptor beta chains follows, all from one sample in a study of blood T cell repertoires in COVID-19. Produced via immunoSEQ multiplex PCR; TCRdb's table is partial and in-frame only. This sample carries a few hundred thousand clones, less than 90% of them seen once, and the ten largest clones take 5% to 6%. The sequencing input was PBMCs or T cells enriched from blood (not recorded which). These receptors originate from a woman aged 50 to 65 who had recovered from COVID-19. Each CDR3 is given with its conserved first and last residue. Each record gives: D gene, J gene, V gene, CDR3 length, clone size, CDR3 DNA, CDR3 protein. The D gene is left open where the match is weak. Not every row has a clone size; where given, it reads once, few, many or a size class.

d_call: TRBD2; j_call: TRBJ2-5; v_call: TRBV3-1/TRBV3-2; cdr3_length: 16; clone_size: -; cdr3_nt: TGTGCCAGCAGCCACGCTGCGGGGGGGAGCCAAGAGACCCAGTACTTC; cdr3_aa: CASSHAAGGSQETQYF
d_call: TRBD1; j_call: TRBJ1-1; v_call: TRBV5-6; cdr3_length: 17; clone_size: -; cdr3_nt: TGTGCCAGCAGCTTGTACAGGGGTGGGTTGACGCACACTGAAGCTTTCTTT; cdr3_aa: CASSLYRGGLTHTEAFF
d_call: -; j_call: TRBJ1-2; v_call: TRBV9; cdr3_length: 15; clone_size: -; cdr3_nt: TGTGCCAGCAGCGTAGAGGGTCGGGGGAACTATGGCTACACCTTC; cdr3_aa: CASSVEGRGNYGYTF
d_call: -; j_call: TRBJ1-5; v_call: TRBV4-3; cdr3_length: 14; clone_size: once; cdr3_nt: TGCGCCAGCAGCCAAGATATTAGTCCGGGGGCCCAGCATTTT; cdr3_aa: CASSQDISPGAQHF
d_call: -; j_call: TRBJ1-6; v_call: TRBV5-5; cdr3_length: 17; clone_size: -; cdr3_nt: TGTGCCAGCAGCCTATACTCCGACAGCTCCTATAATTCACCCCTCCACTTT; cdr3_aa: CASSLYSDSSYNSPLHF
d_call: -; j_call: TRBJ1-1; v_call: TRBV19; cdr3_length: 12; clone_size: -; cdr3_nt: TGTGCCAGTTCTGTCCGGAACACTGAAGCTTTCTTT; cdr3_aa: CASSVRNTEAFF
d_call: -; j_call: TRBJ2-1; v_call: TRBV7-8; cdr3_length: 16; clone_size: few; cdr3_nt: TGTGCCAGCAGCTTAGGTGTCCAACCCCTATACAATGAGCAGTTCTTC; cdr3_aa: CASSLGVQPLYNEQFF
d_call: -; j_call: TRBJ1-5; v_call: TRBV6-5; cdr3_length: 13; clone_size: -; cdr3_nt: TGTGCCACCTCCAGGGGCGGCAATCAGCCCCAGCATTTT; cdr3_aa: CATSRGGNQPQHF
d_call: -; j_call: TRBJ1-4; v_call: TRBV6-1; cdr3_length: 15; clone_size: -; cdr3_nt: TGTGCCAGCAGTGAACAGGGGTCAGCGAATGAAAAACTGTTTTTT; cdr3_aa: CASSEQGSANEKLFF
d_call: -; j_call: TRBJ1-6; v_call: TRBV5-1; cdr3_length: 14; clone_size: -; cdr3_nt: TGCGCCAGCAGCTTGGCGGGAGGTAATTCACCCCTCCACTTT; cdr3_aa: CASSLAGGNSPLHF
d_call: -; j_call: TRBJ1-5; v_call: TRBV7-2; cdr3_length: 17; clone_size: -; cdr3_nt: TGTGCCAGCAGCTTAGAGGGTTGGGGGGTGAGCAATCAGCCCCAGCATTTT; cdr3_aa: CASSLEGWGVSNQPQHF
d_call: -; j_call: TRBJ1-5; v_call: TRBV4-1; cdr3_length: 17; clone_size: -; cdr3_nt: TGCGCCAGCAGCAAGCGGCAGGGCGGGATTGACAATCAGCCCCAGCATTTT; cdr3_aa: CASSKRQGGIDNQPQHF
d_call: TRBD1; j_call: TRBJ1-2; v_call: TRBV28; cdr3_length: 14; clone_size: -; cdr3_nt: TGTGCCAGCAGTTTACTGGACAGGGGAGGGGGCTACACCTTC; cdr3_aa: CASSLLDRGGGYTF
d_call: TRBD2; j_call: TRBJ2-7; v_call: TRBV27; cdr3_length: 15; clone_size: once; cdr3_nt: TGTGCCAGCAGCCCGCTAGCGGGAGGATGGTACGAGCAGTACTTC; cdr3_aa: CASSPLAGGWYEQYF
d_call: TRBD1; j_call: TRBJ1-2; v_call: TRBV30; cdr3_length: 14; clone_size: -; cdr3_nt: TGTGCCTGGAGTGAGTTAGGACAGGGCTATGGCTACACCTTC; cdr3_aa: CAWSELGQGYGYTF